These T cell receptor beta chains were read from a single sample in a study of T-cell reconstitution after alpha-beta-depleted transplantation in children. TCRdb used MiXCR to reprocess the PCR reads, holding one entry per CDR3 protein. The table has around 700,000 distinct CDR3 sequences, around 13% seen once. The source material was PBMCs, sampled before TCRalphabeta/CD19-depleted stem cell transplant. The receptors derive from a girl aged 2 to 10 with congenital amegakaryocytic thrombocytopenia, due to receive a stem cell transplant. Both conserved end residues are part of each CDR3.

len	j_gene	v_gene	CDR3aa
13	TRBJ1-2	TRBV20-1	CSAREPGVYGYTF
14	TRBJ2-2	TRBV5-4	CASSLPLDSGELFF
14	TRBJ1-1	TRBV27	CASSLAALSTEAFF
15	TRBJ2-1	TRBV3-1	CASCRAGTRDNEQFF
13	TRBJ1-1	TRBV5-1	CASIPDRGTRAFF
16	TRBJ2-1	TRBV12-3/TRBV12-4	CASSALASYPYNEQFF
17	TRBJ2-1	TRBV5-6	CASSLVGTSGLHNEQFF
15	TRBJ1-6	TRBV28	CASRKMGTGNSPLHF
16	TRBJ2-6	TRBV28	CASSRLTDSGANVLTF
13	TRBJ1-5	TRBV4-1	CASSRLVFQPQHF
12	TRBJ2-4	TRBV5-5	CASSFTGTGEYF
16	TRBJ2-7	TRBV5-1	CASSPARAGASYEQYF
15	TRBJ1-2	TRBV9	CASSVSQGSVSGYTF
15	TRBJ2-1	TRBV5-1	CASAPLIQIYNEQFF
16	TRBJ2-2	TRBV18	CASSPVLAHIYGELFF
14	TRBJ1-1	TRBV5-1	CASSPYPGGAEAFF
11	TRBJ2-1	TRBV7-9	CASSSLAAEFF
13	TRBJ2-5	TRBV10-1	CASSARTQETQYF
14	TRBJ1-5	TRBV30	CAWGFSGANQPQHF
16	TRBJ2-2	TRBV28	CASSPPGLAGTGELFF
16	TRBJ2-1	TRBV20-1	CSATHRGQPVLDEQFF
12	TRBJ1-2	TRBV7-9	CASSLIGDGYTF
11	TRBJ2-5	TRBV20-1	CSSQAEETQYF
15	TRBJ1-4	TRBV20-1	CSAATPQGLSEKLFF
15	TRBJ1-5	TRBV28	CASSFRDFSNQPQHF
15	TRBJ2-3	TRBV15	CATSKKEVHTDTQYF
14	TRBJ1-2	TRBV12-3/TRBV12-4	CASSLGQVGNGYTF
12	TRBJ1-6	TRBV28	CASSLLHSGLHF
14	TRBJ2-1	TRBV10-1	CATKSLSDGNEQFF
14	TRBJ1-1	TRBV29-1	CSVPPTGHDTEAFF
17	TRBJ2-3	TRBV5-1	CASSLGFDGGPTDTQYF
18	TRBJ2-2	TRBV20-1	CSASEWRGPSSNTGELFF